The following is a TCR beta chain sequence with its context. This entry is derived from a study of TIL therapy for anti-PD-1-resistant metastatic lung cancer. Study as a whole: Tumors carried a median about 1.5 non-synonymous mutations per megabase.

The libraries were made with immunoSEQ v3. Data came from immunoSEQ multiplex PCR; TCRdb stores just in-frame clones and leaves some out. This sample has tens of thousands of clones, with less than 80% found just once. Time point noted: pre-treatment sample, taken before nivolumab and TIL therapy. The V gene lost 2 bases and the J gene lost 3 bases, with 20 bases spanning the gap. The germline V gene has CDR1 SGHRS and CDR2 YFSETQ. CDR3 length: 17 amino acids. This rearrangement joins TRBV5-1 to TRBJ1-1; possibly TRBD1 for D (5 bases). This receptor was obtained from a woman aged 25 to 80 with non-small cell lung cancer. The material was blood, obtained at baseline. The CDR3 sequence is CASSFVPQGELDTEAFF. In DNA form, the CDR3 reads TGCGCCAGCAGCTTTGTACCCCAGGGTGAACTTGACACTGAAGCTTTCTTT.